The clone carrying this T cell receptor (beta chain) was seen only once. The V gene's germline CDR1 is SNHLY and CDR2 FYNNEI. Trimming left V 7 bases short and J 3 bases short, with 13 bases between. This CDR3 has 14 residues. Clones were read by immunoSEQ multiplex PCR, and TCRdb kept only the in-frame ones, dropping some. The sample consists of some 85,000 clones, 80% of them appearing once. This entry is derived from a study of T cells in localized non-small cell lung cancer. Sequencing used PBMCs, obtained before any cancer treatment. V gene TRBV2 combines with J gene TRBJ1-5; D is unclear. This TCR was recovered from a man aged 35 to 70 with stage II squamous cell lung carcinoma. In nucleotides, the CDR3 is TGTGCCAGCACCTATCACAATCTCAATCAGCCCCAGCATTTT. Residues: CASTYHNLNQPQHF.